This T cell receptor beta chain emerged from a study of human T cells and chemical hapten exposure. Looking at the study overall: All patients underwent weekly scalp dosing with diphenylcyclopropenone for the full roughly 24-week study.

This clonotype has only a few counts. As for time point: pre-sensitization, week 0. Treatment specified: therapeutic diphenylcyclopropenone sensitization with weekly scalp DPC. Alopecia patients, 18 to 70 years old and DPC-suitable, served as donors. The germline V gene has CDR1 MGHDK and CDR2 SYGVNS. Between the trimmed V and J ends, which lost 3 bases and 4 bases, there was a span of 7 bases. CDR3 length: 13 amino acids. Unique molecular identifiers were attached to individual cDNA molecules during library preparation. TCRdb re-called the RACE reads with MiXCR, one entry per CDR3 protein. Of about 300,000 distinct CDR3 sequences in the sample, over 5% are singletons; the top ten hold over 6.5%.

V is TRBV25-1 and J is TRBJ1-3; D is unresolved. The sequences come from whole blood, collected in connection with sensitization to the hapten diphenylcyclopropenone (DPC). The sequence was obtained from a woman younger than 35 with alopecia areata. Some clones in this sample may be carry-over from other donors' samples. The CDR3 region is CASSDDLGNTIYF. The CDR3 DNA sequence: TGTGCCAGCAGTGACGACTTAGGAAACACCATATATTTT.